The entry below describes one T cell receptor (beta chain). Its antigen remains unidentified. Libraries were prepared by immunoSEQ multiplex PCR; TCRdb keeps only in-frame clonotypes and omits some of them. The data hold some 88,000 clones, with around 90% observed a single time. This record belongs to a study of T cell responses to AZD1222 COVID-19 vaccine. Trimming left V 2 bases short and J 0 bases short, with 11 bases between. The CDR3 is made up of 15 amino acids. CDR1 and CDR2 (germline): MNHEY, SMNVEV (reference sequence). Study-level points and caveats: Females outnumbered males among donors, who were mostly white British; clonal diversity was possibly underestimated.

Sequenced here: peripheral blood, sampled on day 0 of AZD1222 vaccination. The receptor was isolated from an adult in good health. The V gene is TRBV27, the J gene TRBJ2-7; D is uncertain. CDR3 amino acids: CASSLSPGFSYEQYF. In DNA form, the CDR3 reads TGTGCCAGCAGTTTAAGTCCCGGTTTCTCCTACGAGCAGTACTTC.